The 17 T cell receptor beta chains below were found in one sample sequenced in a study of blood T cell repertoires in COVID-19. The repertoire was sequenced with immunoSEQ multiplex PCR; TCRdb's copy has only in-frame clones and lacks some. The table has about 180,000 clones, around 80% seen once. The sequencing sample was made of peripheral blood. These receptors all stem from a man between 70 and 80 years old with active or convalescent COVID-19.

J is TRBJ1-1 and V is TRBV11-2; TRBD1 aligns across 10 bases. Germline CDR1 SGHAT, CDR2 FQNNGV. The length of the CDR3 is 14 residues. With 7 bases clipped from V and 6 bases from J, the junction kept 8 bases outside the gene matches. CDR3 nucleotides: TGTGCCAGCACTAAGGGACAGGGGAGTGCTGAAGCTTTCTTT. As protein: CASTKGQGSAEAFF.

This CDR3 reads CASSPSDYLNTQYF. DNA for the CDR3: TGTGCCAGCAGCCCCTCCGACTATTTGAATACGCAGTATTTT. The V gene is TRBV5-4, the J gene TRBJ2-3; TRBD2 is a possible D gene (5 bases). CDR1 SGHNT and CDR2 YYREEE come from the germline V gene (reference sequence). Trimming took 4 bases from V and 7 from J, leaving 16 bases between them. There are 14 residues in the CDR3.

V gene TRBV18 combines with J gene TRBJ1-3; maybe TRBD1 (5 bases). This CDR3 comprises 16 residues. V was clipped by 3 bases and J by 1 base, with 13 bases between them. CDR1 is KGHSH and CDR2 is LQKENI in the germline V gene. The CDR3 DNA reads as TGTGCCAGCTCACCGATTTCGGGGGAATCTGGAAACACCATATATTTT. Translation: CASSPISGESGNTIYF. Full variable domain (outside the CDR3, taken from reference TRBV18 and TRBJ1-3): NAGVMQNPRHLVRRRGQEARLRCSPMKGHSHVYWYRQLPEEGLKFMVYLQKENIIDESGMPKERFSAEFPKEGPSILRIQQVVRGDSAAYFCASSPISGESGNTIYFGEGSWLTVV.

This chain joins TRBV7-9 and TRBJ2-5; 13 positions agree with TRBD2. The V and J ends lost 8 bases and 3 bases, in that order; junction bases with no gene match: 0. CDR3 length: 13 amino acids. Germline CDR1 SEHNR, CDR2 FQNEAQ (reference sequence). The CDR3: CASGLAGEETQYF. The DNA of the CDR3 is TGTGCCAGCGGACTAGCGGGAGAAGAGACCCAGTACTTC. Full variable domain (remainder filled in from reference TRBV7-9 and TRBJ2-5): DTGVSQNPRHKITKRGQNVTFRCDPISEHNRLYWYRQTLGQGPEFLTYFQNEAQLEKSRLLSDRFSAERPKGSFSTLEIQRTEQGDSAMYLCASGLAGEETQYFGPGTRLLVL.

The CDR3 region has the DNA TGTGCCAGCAGCCCCGGGACTGTTTTCACAGATACGCAGTATTTT. Encoded protein: CASSPGTVFTDTQYF. The rearrangement uses TRBV6-5 and TRBJ2-3, with a tentative D call TRBD2 (6 bases). CDR3 size: 15 residues. V lost 6 bases to trimming and J lost 2 bases, with 15 bases between them. Germline values: CDR1 MNHEY, CDR2 SVGAGI.

The chain carries TRBV30 and TRBJ2-2, with TRBD1 matching 7 bases. V lost 4 bases and J lost 7; bases outside the gene matches: 9. Germline V CDR1 and CDR2: GTSNPN, SVGIG (reference sequence). The CDR3 is 14 residues long. CDR3 coding DNA: TGTGCCTGGACTCGGACAGGTTGGGGCGGGGAGCTGTTTTTT. Translation gives CAWTRTGWGGELFF.

V gene TRBV5-1 combines with J gene TRBJ2-3; D might be TRBD2 (6 bases). Germline CDR1 reads SGHRS; CDR2 reads YFSETQ. The length of the CDR3 is 15 residues. Trimming took off 2 bases at V and 2 bases at J, with 12 bases between the two ends. The CDR3 DNA sequence: TGCGCCAGCAGCTTCCCAGCGGGCTCCACAGATACGCAGTATTTT. This codes for CASSFPAGSTDTQYF.

This clone was observed a few times. The chain couples TRBV6-1 to TRBJ1-2; 7 bases fit TRBD1. Germline V CDR1 and CDR2: MNHNS, SASEGT. The CDR3 extends over 17 amino acids. V lost 1 base, J lost 7 bases, and 15 bases stayed unmatched. The chain's CDR3 is CASSEGTGFGWVPGYTF. CDR3 DNA: TGTGCCAGCAGTGAAGGGACAGGTTTTGGTTGGGTACCTGGCTACACCTTC.

This chain links TRBV19 with TRBJ1-2; 9 positions match TRBD1. Trimming took 4 bases from V and 2 from J; bases not matched to a gene: 14. CDR1 is LNHDA and CDR2 is SQIVND in the germline V gene (reference sequence). The CDR3 consists of 18 residues. This CDR3 is CASSRDSTGGSRNYGYTF. CDR3 sequence (DNA): TGTGCCAGTAGTAGGGACTCTACAGGGGGCAGTAGAAACTATGGCTACACCTTC.

This chain joins TRBV7-6 and TRBJ1-2; TRBD1 matches 8 bases. Trimming cost V 5 bases and J 2 bases; bases outside gene matches: 7. The CDR3 runs 15 residues. CDR1 and CDR2 (germline): SGHVS, FNYEAQ. DNA for the CDR3: TGTGCCAGCAGCCTTGGGACAGGCCCGAACTATGGCTACACCTTC. Residues: CASSLGTGPNYGYTF.

The chain has TRBV28 and TRBJ1-2; D perhaps matches TRBD1 (5 bases). CDR1 is MDHEN and CDR2 is SYDVKM in the germline V gene. Trimming pared 9 bases from V and 2 bases from J, leaving 13 bases between. The CDR3 covers 13 residues. DNA of the CDR3: TGTGCCAGTACACTACAGGACAACTATGGCTACACCTTC. This sequence encodes CASTLQDNYGYTF.

This rearrangement joins TRBV9 to TRBJ1-5; TRBD1 matches 11 bases. Unmatched junction bases numbered 2, after V lost 8 bases and J lost 4 bases. Germline lookup yields CDR1 SGDLS and CDR2 YYNGEE. This CDR3 spans 13 amino acids. CDR3 coding DNA: TGTGCCAGTGGGGACAGGGGGAATCAGCCCCAGCATTTT. Translated: CASGDRGNQPQHF.

The chain uses TRBV12-3 or TRBV12-4 and TRBJ2-2; tentatively, D is TRBD2 (6 bases). The CDR3 is 13 amino acids. Trimming took off 8 bases at V and 5 bases at J, with 12 bases between the two ends. The CDR3 nucleotides read TGTGCCAGCGGCGGGGAAAGAACCGGGGAGCTGTTTTTT. The encoded protein is CASGGERTGELFF.

The chain links TRBV10-3 to TRBJ2-3; D possibly corresponds to TRBD2 (6 bases). There are 13 residues in the CDR3. Looked up from germline, CDR1 is ENHRY and CDR2 is SYGVKD. The V end was cut by 7 bases, the J end by 0 bases, with 8 bases between. The DNA of the CDR3 is TGTGCCATCAACAGCGGGAGCACAGATACGCAGTATTTT. Translating it yields CAINSGSTDTQYF.

This rearrangement joins TRBV5-1 to TRBJ2-7, with 8 bases matching TRBD2. CDR1 SGHRS and CDR2 YFSETQ come from the germline V gene. CDR3 length: 15 amino acids. The J segment lost 0 bases and the V segment lost 3 bases, leaving 5 bases of the junction unmatched. The CDR3: CASSSGGVVSYEQYF. DNA of the CDR3: TGCGCCAGCAGCTCGGGGGGGGTTGTCTCCTACGAGCAGTACTTC.

The chain links TRBV5-1 to TRBJ2-7, with TRBD1 as a possible D gene (5 bases). Deletions cut 0 bases from V and 3 bases from J, with 13 bases between. Germline CDR1 SGHRS, CDR2 YFSETQ. The CDR3 totals 15 residues. This chain's CDR3 is CASSLAETAGYEQYF. Written as DNA, the CDR3 is TGCGCCAGCAGCTTGGCCGAGACAGCCGGCTACGAGCAGTACTTC. The whole variable domain, filled in from reference TRBV5-1 and TRBJ2-7, reads KAGVTQTPRYLIKTRGQQVTLSCSPISGHRSVSWYQQTPGQGLQFLFEYFSETQRNKGNFPGRFSGRQFSNSRSEMNVSTLELGDSALYLCASSLAETAGYEQYFGPGTRLTVT.

V is TRBV5-5 and J is TRBJ1-2; maybe TRBD1 (6 bases). Germline V gene lookup returns CDR1 SGHKS and CDR2 YYEKEE (reference sequence). The CDR3 spans 13 residues. V lost 4 bases and J lost 7, with 14 bases in between. CDR3 sequence (DNA): TGTGCCAGCAGCATTGGGGGGGGCGGTGGCTACACCTTC. This encodes CASSIGGGGGYTF.